What follows is one T cell receptor beta chain and its context. As originally analysed: The assay estimated nucleated cells by amplifying reference gene primers. This table comes from immunoSEQ multiplex PCR, and its TCRdb copy is limited to in-frame clones, with some not included. D and trimming were read from the DNA, whereas the V and J calls and clone size are those reported in that table. The sample shows approximately 96,000 clones, over 70% of them seen only once. These data are taken from a study of blood T cell repertoires in COVID-19. On the study more broadly: Specimens from acute and convalescent COVID-19 originated in the United States, Italy and Spain. The cDNA or gDNA used as material had been derived from T cells, B-cell-depleted T cells, or PBMCs.

J was trimmed by 7 bases and V by 5 bases; bases with no gene match: 11. Germline CDR1 reads KGHSH; CDR2 reads LQKENI. This CDR3 is 15 amino acids long. The sequencing input was peripheral blood. The rearrangement uses TRBV18 and TRBJ1-1; 9 bases fit TRBD1. The receptor was derived from an elderly woman with acute or convalescent COVID-19. The CDR3 region is CASSFTGGRWGEAFF. CDR3 DNA: TGTGCCAGCTCATTCACAGGGGGCCGCTGGGGTGAAGCTTTCTTT.